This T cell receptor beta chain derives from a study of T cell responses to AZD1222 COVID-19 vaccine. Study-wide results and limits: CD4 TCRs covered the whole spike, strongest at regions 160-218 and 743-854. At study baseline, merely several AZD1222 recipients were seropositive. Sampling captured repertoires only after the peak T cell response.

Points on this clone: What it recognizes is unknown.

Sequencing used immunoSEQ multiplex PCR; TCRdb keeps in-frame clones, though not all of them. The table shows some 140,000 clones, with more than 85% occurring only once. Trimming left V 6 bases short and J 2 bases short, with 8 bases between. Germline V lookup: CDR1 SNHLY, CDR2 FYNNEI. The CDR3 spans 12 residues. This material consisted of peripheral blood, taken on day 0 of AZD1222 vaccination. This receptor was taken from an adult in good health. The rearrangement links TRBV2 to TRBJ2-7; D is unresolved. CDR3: CASRAGTYEQYF. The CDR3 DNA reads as TGTGCCAGCAGGGCCGGTACCTACGAGCAGTACTTC.